This TCR beta chain was profiled in a study of T cell changes during pregnancy in multiple sclerosis. TCRdb's table, derived via immunoSEQ multiplex PCR, lists solely in-frame clones and lacks some. The sample yields about 43,000 clones, roughly 90% seen once. V was cut by 4 bases and J by 0 bases, with 11 bases left in between. This CDR3 has 15 residues. Germline CDR1 reads SGHRS; CDR2 reads YFSETQ. Sample: peripheral blood, taken in the second trimester of pregnancy. V gene TRBV5-1 combines with J gene TRBJ1-5; a weak D match, TRBD1 (6 bases). This TCR was sampled from a female donor in good health, enrolled as a control in a pregnancy study. The CDR3 reads CASSLEGHSNQPQHF. The CDR3 coding sequence is TGCGCCAGCAGCCTGGAGGGACATAGCAATCAGCCCCAGCATTTT.